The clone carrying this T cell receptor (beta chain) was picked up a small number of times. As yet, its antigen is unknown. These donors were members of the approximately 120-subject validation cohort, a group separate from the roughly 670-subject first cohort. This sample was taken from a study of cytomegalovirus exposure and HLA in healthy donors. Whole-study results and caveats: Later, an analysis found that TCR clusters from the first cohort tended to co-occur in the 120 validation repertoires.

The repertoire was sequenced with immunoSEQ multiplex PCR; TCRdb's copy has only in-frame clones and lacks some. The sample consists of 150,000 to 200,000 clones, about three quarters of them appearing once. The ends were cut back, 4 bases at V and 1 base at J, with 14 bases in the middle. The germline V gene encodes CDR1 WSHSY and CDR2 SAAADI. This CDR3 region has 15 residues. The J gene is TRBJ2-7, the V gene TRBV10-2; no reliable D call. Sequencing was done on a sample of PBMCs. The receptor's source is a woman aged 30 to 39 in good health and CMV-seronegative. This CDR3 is CASSVGGGWSYEQYF. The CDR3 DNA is TGCGCCAGCAGTGTCGGCGGTGGTTGGTCCTACGAGCAGTACTTC.